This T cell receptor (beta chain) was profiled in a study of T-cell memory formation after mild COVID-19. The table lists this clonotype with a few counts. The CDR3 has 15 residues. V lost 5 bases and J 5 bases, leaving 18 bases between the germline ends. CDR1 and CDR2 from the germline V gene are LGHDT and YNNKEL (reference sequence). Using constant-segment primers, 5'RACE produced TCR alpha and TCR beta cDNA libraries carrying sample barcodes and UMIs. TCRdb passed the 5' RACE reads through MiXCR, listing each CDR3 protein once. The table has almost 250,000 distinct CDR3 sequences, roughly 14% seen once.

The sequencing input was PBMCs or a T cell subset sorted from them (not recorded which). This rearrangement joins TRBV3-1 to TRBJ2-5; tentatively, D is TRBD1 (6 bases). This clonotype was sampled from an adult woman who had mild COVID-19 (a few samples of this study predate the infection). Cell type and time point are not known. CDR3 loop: CASSSRDTPRETQYF. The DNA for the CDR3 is TGTGCCAGCAGCTCACGGGACACCCCTCGGGAGACCCAGTACTTC.